These 30 T cell receptor beta chains came from one sample sequenced in a study of CD8 T cells in ankylosing spondylitis. Their antigens are not known. A single record per CDR3 protein comes from TCRdb applying MiXCR to the 5' RACE reads. The table records about 450,000 distinct CDR3 sequences, about 25% of them present only once. Overall study findings and caveats: There was a TCR beta motif, made of 7 or 8 highly homologous variants, that appeared characteristic of ankylosing spondylitis blood.

Sequenced sample: blood, either unsorted or a sorted T cell fraction (not recorded which). These receptors came from a male donor with ankylosing spondylitis.

The rearrangement joins TRBV7-9 to TRBJ2-1; 7 bases line up with TRBD2. CDR3 size: 15 residues. The J segment lost 5 bases and the V segment lost 0 bases, leaving 4 bases of the junction unmatched. Germline loops: CDR1 SEHNR, CDR2 FQNEAQ (reference sequence). CDR3 in amino acids: CASSLALAENNEQFF. The CDR3 coding sequence is TGTGCCAGCAGCTTAGCTCTAGCGGAGAACAATGAGCAGTTCTTC.

The chain carries TRBV5-1 and TRBJ2-7; D ambiguous. V dropped 0 bases and J dropped 1 base, with 8 bases sitting between them. CDR3 size: 14 residues. Looked up from germline, CDR1 is SGHRS and CDR2 is YFSETQ. CDR3 in amino acids: CASSLAYRSYEQYF. The CDR3 nucleotides read TGCGCCAGCAGCTTGGCCTATAGATCCTACGAGCAGTACTTC.

The rearrangement links TRBV3-1 to TRBJ2-5; 8 bases match TRBD1. CDR1 is LGHDT, CDR2 YNNKEL, per germline (reference sequence). J was trimmed by 3 bases and V by 3 bases; bases with no gene match: 6. This CDR3 is built from 15 residues. CDR3 sequence (DNA): TGTGCCAGCAGCCAGACAGGGGCTGGGGAAGAGACCCAGTACTTC. It yields the protein CASSQTGAGEETQYF.

In regard to this clonotype: Germline is not matched at one junction end, which may reflect a read error. V gene TRBV3-1 combines with J gene TRBJ2-7; D is ambiguous. This CDR3 contains 14 residues. Germline loops: CDR1 LGHDT, CDR2 YNNKEL (reference sequence). The CDR3 is CASSQDSDFWVISF. DNA of the CDR3: TGTGCCAGCAGCCAAGATTCAGATTTCTGGGTTATTTCCTTC.

The chain has TRBV12-3 or TRBV12-4 and TRBJ2-5, with D perhaps matching TRBD2 (5 bases). The V and J ends lost 2 bases and 1 base respectively, with 17 bases between them. This CDR3 has 17 residues. CDR3 protein: CASSLSLTSLGQETQYF. CDR3 nucleotides: TGTGCCAGCAGTTTATCCCTAACTAGTCTGGGCCAAGAGACCCAGTACTTC.

The rearrangement links TRBV6-4 to TRBJ2-1, with TRBD1 matching over 9 bases. CDR1 MRHNA and CDR2 SNTAGT come from the germline V gene. The trim removed 6 bases at V and 9 bases at J, leaving 6 bases unmatched. This CDR3 has 13 residues. The CDR3 here is CASSNRGQGEQFF. The CDR3 DNA follows: TGTGCCAGCAGCAACAGGGGGCAGGGTGAGCAGTTCTTC.

This rearrangement joins TRBV24-1 to TRBJ2-7; the D is unclear. The germline gives CDR1 KGHDR, CDR2 SFDVKD. The V end was cut by 5 bases, the J end by 2 bases, with 12 bases between. There are 14 residues in the CDR3. The CDR3 spells CATSASGSTYEQYF. The CDR3 coding sequence is TGTGCCACCAGTGCGTCAGGCTCGACCTACGAGCAGTACTTC.

The chain combines TRBV4-2 with TRBJ2-3; 16 bases match TRBD2. Germline V CDR1 and CDR2: LGHNA, YNFKEQ. V gave up 6 bases and J gave up 5 bases; unmatched junction bases: 2. CDR3 length: 15 amino acids. This CDR3 reads CASSGTSGREDTQYF. The CDR3 DNA is TGTGCCAGCAGTGGGACTAGCGGGAGGGAAGATACGCAGTATTTT.

This clonotype was observed a handful of times. V is TRBV5-1 and J is TRBJ1-6; 7 bases agree with TRBD1. The V segment lost 0 bases and the J segment 6 bases; nucleotides outside the gene matches: 9. The CDR3 has 17 amino acids. Germline V lookup: CDR1 SGHRS, CDR2 YFSETQ. CDR3 nucleotides: TGCGCCAGCAGCTTGGATGGAAGGGGGCCATCTAATTCACCCCTCCACTTT. Residues: CASSLDGRGPSNSPLHF. Together with reference TRBV5-1 and TRBJ1-6, the CDR3 gives the full variable domain: KAGVTQTPRYLIKTRGQQVTLSCSPISGHRSVSWYQQTPGQGLQFLFEYFSETQRNKGNFPGRFSGRQFSNSRSEMNVSTLELGDSALYLCASSLDGRGPSNSPLHFGNGTRLTVT.

Concerning this clonotype itself: One end of the junction fails to match germline, which may point to a read error. This chain connects TRBV5-1 to TRBJ2-5, with D perhaps matching TRBD2 (6 bases). Germline V gene data show CDR1 as SGHRS and CDR2 as YFSETQ. The CDR3 loop spans 12 amino acids. The CDR3 loop reads CASSPSGGSWNF. The CDR3 DNA reads as TGCGCCAGCAGCCCGTCAGGAGGGTCTTGGAACTTC.

This clonotype was observed a handful of times. The chain combines TRBV18 with TRBJ2-7; 9 bases are shared with TRBD1. CDR3 size: 15 residues. Germline CDR1 KGHSH, CDR2 LQKENI. With V trimmed by 3 bases and J by 5 bases, 8 bases remained unmatched. CDR3 in amino acids: CASSPGRTGANEQYF. CDR3 bases: TGTGCCAGCTCACCCGGGCGGACAGGGGCCAACGAGCAGTACTTC.

CDR3 in amino acids: CSAREGQGISNQPQHF. The CDR3, as DNA: TGCAGTGCTAGAGAGGGACAGGGGATTAGCAATCAGCCCCAGCATTTT. This chain connects TRBV20-1 to TRBJ1-5; 10 positions match TRBD1. V lost 0 bases, J lost 0 bases, and 2 bases stayed unmatched. This CDR3 comprises 16 residues. CDR1 is DFQATT and CDR2 is SNEGSKA in the germline V gene (reference sequence).

The chain combines TRBV20-1 with TRBJ2-1; TRBD1 is a possible D gene (5 bases). Trimming removed 7 bases from V and 0 bases from J, with 10 bases in between. Germline loops: CDR1 DFQATT, CDR2 SNEGSKA (reference sequence). CDR3 length equals 13 residues. DNA for the CDR3: TGCAGTGTTCACAGGAGCTCCTACAATGAGCAGTTCTTC. Its translation: CSVHRSSYNEQFF.

This chain uses TRBV6-1 with TRBJ2-5; maybe TRBD2 (5 bases). The V end lost 3 bases, the J end lost 1 base, and 9 bases lay between the germline ends. The CDR3 consists of 14 residues. CDR1 and CDR2 from the germline V gene are MNHNS and SASEGT. Here the CDR3 reads CASSEDWRQETQYF. The CDR3 DNA reads TGTGCCAGCAGTGAGGACTGGCGCCAAGAGACCCAGTACTTC.

The chain employs TRBV5-6 and TRBJ1-1; weak D call: TRBD1 (5 bases). CDR3 length: 15 amino acids. Per germline, CDR1 SGHDT and CDR2 YYEEEE. V shed 6 bases and J shed 4 bases, with 19 bases lying between them. The CDR3 DNA reads TGTGCCAGCACTCCTCGAGACAGAATAGGCACTGAAGCTTTCTTT. It yields the protein CASTPRDRIGTEAFF. The full variable domain, its missing parts supplied by reference TRBV5-6 and TRBJ1-1, is DAGVTQSPTHLIKTRGQQVTLRCSPKSGHDTVSWYQQALGQGPQFIFQYYEEEERQRGNFPDRFSGHQFPNYSSELNVNALLLGDSALYLCASTPRDRIGTEAFFGQGTRLTVV.

This rearrangement joins TRBV5-1 to TRBJ2-5; D is tentatively TRBD1 or TRBD2 (7 bases each). CDR1 and CDR2 (germline): SGHRS, YFSETQ. Trimming pared 3 bases from V and 5 bases from J, leaving 14 bases between. CDR3 length equals 14 residues. Written as DNA, the CDR3 is TGCGCCAGCAGCTCGCAAGCGGGACAGGAGACCCAGTACTTC. Amino acid sequence: CASSSQAGQETQYF.

The CDR3 loop reads CASSLVAESEQYF. CDR3 in DNA: TGCGCCAGCAGCTTGGTGGCGGAATCCGAGCAGTACTTC. The chain recombines TRBV5-1 with TRBJ2-7; D is ambiguous. V lost 0 bases and J lost 6, with 10 bases in between. The germline CDR1 and CDR2 sequences are SGHRS and YFSETQ. This CDR3 comprises 13 residues.

The rearrangement joins TRBV25-1 to TRBJ1-1; the D is unclear. CDR1 and CDR2 (germline): MGHDK, SYGVNS. V lost 3 bases, J lost 3 bases, and 8 bases lay in between. CDR3 size: 13 residues. DNA of the CDR3: TGTGCCAGCAGTGACCTCCTGGACACTGAAGCTTTCTTT. Translated, it gives CASSDLLDTEAFF. Combining the CDR3 with reference TRBV25-1 and TRBJ1-1 gives the whole variable domain EADIYQTPRYLVIGTGKKITLECSQTMGHDKMYWYQQDPGMELHLIHYSYGVNSTEKGDLSSESTVSRIRTEHFPLTLESARPSHTSQYLCASSDLLDTEAFFGQGTRLTVV.

This rearrangement joins TRBV5-5 to TRBJ2-7; TRBD1 might be the D (5 bases). Trimming pared 2 bases from V and 2 bases from J, leaving 11 bases between. This CDR3 comprises 14 residues. The germline gives CDR1 SGHKS, CDR2 YYEKEE (reference sequence). DNA for the CDR3: TGTGCCAGCAGCTTCGACCTGGGGCCCTACGAGCAGTACGTC. Its translation is CASSFDLGPYEQYV.

This clonotype was detected only a few times. The rearrangement links TRBV20-1 to TRBJ2-3; TRBD2 agrees at 8 bases. Unmatched junction bases numbered 3, after V lost 1 base and J lost 0 bases. This CDR3 contains 15 residues. Germline-derived CDR1 and CDR2 are DFQATT and SNEGSKA (reference sequence). The CDR3 coding sequence is TGCAGTGCTAGAGTTCTAGCGGGCAGCACAGATACGCAGTATTTT. This translates into CSARVLAGSTDTQYF.

This chain joins TRBV18 and TRBJ1-3; 9 bases agree with TRBD1. The CDR3 length is 15 residues. V shed 5 bases, J shed 0 bases, and the junction held 2 bases outside the gene matches. Germline lookup yields CDR1 KGHSH and CDR2 LQKENI. Written as DNA, the CDR3 is TGTGCCAGCTCAACGGACAGGGGCTCTGGAAACACCATATATTTT. The encoded protein is CASSTDRGSGNTIYF.

This rearrangement joins TRBV24-1 to TRBJ1-1; TRBD1 matches at 9 bases. The CDR3 runs to 15 residues. V was pared by 3 bases and J by 3 bases, with 4 bases of the junction left unmatched. The germline V gene encodes CDR1 KGHDR and CDR2 SFDVKD. CDR3 DNA sequence: TGTGCCACCAGTGATCCCGGGACAGGGCACACTGAAGCTTTCTTT. It translates to CATSDPGTGHTEAFF.

The chain joins TRBV28 to TRBJ2-7; D may be TRBD1 (5 bases). From germline, CDR1 is MDHEN and CDR2 SYDVKM. V was pared by 7 bases and J by 3 bases, with 10 bases between. CDR3 length equals 12 residues. The CDR3 loop reads CASMGPNYEQYF. The CDR3 coding sequence is TGTGCCAGCATGGGGCCGAACTACGAGCAGTACTTC.

CDR3 sequence: CASSLGIWSEKLFF. The CDR3 coding sequence is TGCGCCAGCAGCTTAGGGATCTGGAGCGAAAAACTGTTTTTT. The chain joins TRBV5-1 to TRBJ1-4; D ambiguous. Germline values: CDR1 SGHRS, CDR2 YFSETQ. This CDR3 is built from 14 residues. Trimming took off 2 bases at V and 8 bases at J, with 13 bases between the two ends.

J is TRBJ2-5 and V is TRBV11-3; no definite D call. The germline CDR1 and CDR2 sequences are SGHNT and YENEEA. This CDR3 is 13 amino acids long. The V and J ends lost 3 bases and 4 bases respectively, with 9 bases between them. CDR3 in amino acids: CASSFQRRETQYF. The CDR3 nucleotides read TGTGCCAGCAGCTTCCAAAGGAGAGAGACCCAGTACTTC.

Only a few counts were recorded for this clonotype. This rearrangement joins TRBV3-1 to TRBJ1-1; D gene uncertain. V lost 5 bases to trimming and J lost 8 bases, with 12 bases between them. Germline loops: CDR1 LGHDT, CDR2 YNNKEL (reference sequence). The CDR3 runs to 12 residues. CDR3 amino acids: CASSIGGSEAFF. In nucleotides, the CDR3 is TGTGCCAGCAGCATAGGTGGCTCAGAAGCTTTCTTT.

The chain is built from TRBV30 and TRBJ1-6; D not certain. This CDR3 contains 13 residues. Germline CDR1 GTSNPN, CDR2 SVGIG (reference sequence). Trimming took 2 bases from V and 1 from J, leaving 3 bases between them. This CDR3 reads CAWSNSYNSPLHF. In nucleotides, the CDR3 is TGTGCCTGGAGTAATTCCTATAATTCACCCCTCCACTTT.

This clonotype was counted only a few times. The J gene is TRBJ2-5, the V gene TRBV10-3; D uncertain. The V end was cut by 3 bases, the J end by 7 bases, with 9 bases between. This CDR3 spans 12 amino acids. Per germline, CDR1 ENHRY and CDR2 SYGVKD. In DNA form, the CDR3 reads TGTGCCATCAGTGACGGGCGAGTGACCCAGTACTTC. Its translation: CAISDGRVTQYF.

CDR3 DNA: TGCAGTGCCGTGTGGGGGCAGGGGGCGCACGAGCAGTACTTC. Encoded protein: CSAVWGQGAHEQYF. J is TRBJ2-7 and V is TRBV20-1, with 8 nucleotides matching TRBD1. The ends lost 6 bases at V and 5 bases at J; junction bases unmatched: 12. CDR1 and CDR2 (germline): DFQATT, SNEGSKA (reference sequence). The CDR3 is 14 residues long.

A few counts support this clonotype. The V call is TRBV5-1, the J call TRBJ1-4; the D gene is possibly TRBD1 (6 bases). CDR1 and CDR2 (germline): SGHRS, YFSETQ. The V and J ends lost 2 bases and 5 bases respectively, with 10 bases between them. The CDR3 spans 14 residues. CDR3 sequence reads: CASSFAGQNEKLFF. The CDR3 nucleotides are TGCGCCAGCAGCTTCGCAGGACAGAATGAAAAACTGTTTTTT.